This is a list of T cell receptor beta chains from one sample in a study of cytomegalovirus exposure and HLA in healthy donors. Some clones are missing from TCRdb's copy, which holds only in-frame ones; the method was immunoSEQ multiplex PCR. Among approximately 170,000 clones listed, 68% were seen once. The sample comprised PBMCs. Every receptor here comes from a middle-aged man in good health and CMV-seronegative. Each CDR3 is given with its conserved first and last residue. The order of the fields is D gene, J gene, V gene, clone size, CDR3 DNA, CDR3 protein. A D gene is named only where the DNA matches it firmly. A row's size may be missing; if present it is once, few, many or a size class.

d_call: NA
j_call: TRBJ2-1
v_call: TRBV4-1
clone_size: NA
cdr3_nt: TGCGCCAGCAGCCAAGATAAGTCAGGGCAAAATGAGCAGTTCTTC
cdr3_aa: CASSQDKSGQNEQFF

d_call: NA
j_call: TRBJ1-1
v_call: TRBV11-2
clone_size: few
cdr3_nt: TGTGCCAGCAGCTTCGGTACGCCTGAAGCTTTCTTT
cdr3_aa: CASSFGTPEAFF

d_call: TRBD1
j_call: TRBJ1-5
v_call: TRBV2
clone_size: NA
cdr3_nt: TGTGCCAGCAGTGATACGACAGGGGCAGGCAATCAGCCCCAGCATTTT
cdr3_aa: CASSDTTGAGNQPQHF

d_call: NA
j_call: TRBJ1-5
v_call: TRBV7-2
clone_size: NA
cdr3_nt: TGTGCCAGCAGCTTAGTACCAGCTAGTCCAACTAATCAGCCCCAGCATTTT
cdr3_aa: CASSLVPASPTNQPQHF

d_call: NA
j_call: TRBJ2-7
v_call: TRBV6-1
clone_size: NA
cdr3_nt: TGTGCCAGCAGTGAAGCGCAGGGAACTCTCTACGAGCAGTACTTC
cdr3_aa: CASSEAQGTLYEQYF

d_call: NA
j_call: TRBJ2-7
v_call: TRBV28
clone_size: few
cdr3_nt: TGTGCCAGCAGTTTCCTAGGTTCCTACGAGCAGTACTTC
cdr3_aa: CASSFLGSYEQYF

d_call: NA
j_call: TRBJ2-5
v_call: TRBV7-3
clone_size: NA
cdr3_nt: TGTGCCAGCAGCTTAACCTCGCCCTCCAGGTGGGAGACCCAGTACTTC
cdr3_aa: CASSLTSPSRWETQYF

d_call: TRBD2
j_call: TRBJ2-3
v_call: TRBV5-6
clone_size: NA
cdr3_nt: TGTGCCAGCAGCTTGGCACTAGCGGGGGCCTTCTTGACCACAGATACGCAGTATTTT
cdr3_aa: CASSLALAGAFLTTDTQYF

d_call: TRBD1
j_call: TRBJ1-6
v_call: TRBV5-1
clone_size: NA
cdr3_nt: TGCGCCAGCAGCAGCCGGCCGACAGGGAATTCCTATAATTCACCCCTCCACTTT
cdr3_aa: CASSSRPTGNSYNSPLHF

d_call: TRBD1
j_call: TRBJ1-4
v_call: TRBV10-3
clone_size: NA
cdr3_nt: TGTGCCATCAGTGAGTCACGGACAGGGGGGGATGAAAAACTGTTTTTT
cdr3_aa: CAISESRTGGDEKLFF

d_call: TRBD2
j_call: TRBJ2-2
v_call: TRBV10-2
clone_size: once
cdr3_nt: TGCGCCAGCTCGACTAGCGGGGGGGCCATGGGGGAGCTGTTTTTT
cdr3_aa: CASSTSGGAMGELFF

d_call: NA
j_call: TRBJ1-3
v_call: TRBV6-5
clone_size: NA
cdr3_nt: TGTGCCAGCAGTTACTCTCCAGGTTTTTCTGGAAACACCATATATTTT
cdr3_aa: CASSYSPGFSGNTIYF

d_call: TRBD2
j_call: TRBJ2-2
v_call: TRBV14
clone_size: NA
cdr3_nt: TGTGCCAGCAGCCAAGATCTTGGGCTAGCGGGCTCCGGGGAGCTGTTTTTT
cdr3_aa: CASSQDLGLAGSGELFF

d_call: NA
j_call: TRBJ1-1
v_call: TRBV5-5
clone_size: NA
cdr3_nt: TGTGCCAGCAGCTTGGGACCGGGGGTAGGTTTGAACACTGAAGCTTTCTTT
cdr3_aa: CASSLGPGVGLNTEAFF

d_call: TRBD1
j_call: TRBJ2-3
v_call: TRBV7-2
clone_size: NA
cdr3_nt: TGTGCCAGCAGCTCGACCGGGACAGGCACAGATACGCAGTATTTT
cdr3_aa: CASSSTGTGTDTQYF

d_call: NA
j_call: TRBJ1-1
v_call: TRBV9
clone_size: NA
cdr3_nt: TGTGCCAGCAGCGTAGCAGGGCGGAACACTGAAGCTTTCTTT
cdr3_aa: CASSVAGRNTEAFF

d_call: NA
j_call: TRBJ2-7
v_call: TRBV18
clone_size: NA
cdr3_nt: TGTGCCAGCTCACCCCTAGAATCCTACGAGCAGTACTTC
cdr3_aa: CASSPLESYEQYF

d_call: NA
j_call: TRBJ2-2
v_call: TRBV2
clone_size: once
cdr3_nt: TGTGCCAGCGGCGGGGTAGAAGCCGGGGAGCTGTTTTTT
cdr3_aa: CASGGVEAGELFF

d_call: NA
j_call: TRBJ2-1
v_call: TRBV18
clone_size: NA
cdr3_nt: TGTGCCAGCTCACCACCAGGACTCAATGAGCAGTTCTTC
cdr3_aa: CASSPPGLNEQFF

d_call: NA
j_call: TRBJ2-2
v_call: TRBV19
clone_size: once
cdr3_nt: TGTGCCAGTAGTATAGATAAGGGACTCGCGAACACCGGGGAGCTGTTTTTT
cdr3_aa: CASSIDKGLANTGELFF

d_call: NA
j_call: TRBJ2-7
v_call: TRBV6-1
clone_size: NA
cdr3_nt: TGTGCCAGCAGGAGGATAAGGGAGACTCTCAACGAGCAGTACTTC
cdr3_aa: CASRRIRETLNEQYF

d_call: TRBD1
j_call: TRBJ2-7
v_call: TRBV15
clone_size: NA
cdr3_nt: TGTGCCACCAGCACCTCGACAGGGGGCTCCTACGAGCAGTACTTC
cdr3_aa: CATSTSTGGSYEQYF

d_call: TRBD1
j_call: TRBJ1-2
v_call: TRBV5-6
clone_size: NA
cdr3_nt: TGTGCCAGCAGCTTGTGGGACAGGGTTTACGATGGCTACACCTTC
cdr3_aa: CASSLWDRVYDGYTF

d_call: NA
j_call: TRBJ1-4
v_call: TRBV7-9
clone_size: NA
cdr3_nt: TGTGCCAGCAGCCCGGACCGTGGACTAGGTGAAAAACTGTTTTTT
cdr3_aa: CASSPDRGLGEKLFF

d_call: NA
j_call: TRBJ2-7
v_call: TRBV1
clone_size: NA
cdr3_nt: TGCACCAGCAGCCAAGATCGGCTAGCGGGACTCACCTACGAGCAGTACTTC
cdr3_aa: CTSSQDRLAGLTYEQYF

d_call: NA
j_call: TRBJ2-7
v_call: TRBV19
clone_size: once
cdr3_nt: TGTGCCAGTAGTATTGCACAGAACTCCTACGAGCAGTACTTC
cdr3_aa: CASSIAQNSYEQYF

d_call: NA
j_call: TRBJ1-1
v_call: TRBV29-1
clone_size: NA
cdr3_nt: TGCAGCGTCCTAGGGGACTCGGCTGAAGCTTTCTTT
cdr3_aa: CSVLGDSAEAFF

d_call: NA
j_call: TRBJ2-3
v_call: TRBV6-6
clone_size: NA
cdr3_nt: TGTGCCAGCAGTGAGCGGGTCGGCACAGATACGCAGTATTTT
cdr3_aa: CASSERVGTDTQYF

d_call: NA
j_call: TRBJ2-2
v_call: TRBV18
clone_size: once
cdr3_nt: TGTGCCAGCTCACCCCCGGGGAGAGGTACCGGGGAGCTGTTTTTT
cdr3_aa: CASSPPGRGTGELFF

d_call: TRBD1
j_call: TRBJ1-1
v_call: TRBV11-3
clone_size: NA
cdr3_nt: TGTGCCAGCAGCCGGACAGGGAACACTGAAGCTTTCTTT
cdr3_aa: CASSRTGNTEAFF

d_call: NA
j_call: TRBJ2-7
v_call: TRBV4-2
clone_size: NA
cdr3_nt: TGTGCCAGCAGCCAGCGACTAGAAGGTGAGCAGTACTTC
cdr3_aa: CASSQRLEGEQYF

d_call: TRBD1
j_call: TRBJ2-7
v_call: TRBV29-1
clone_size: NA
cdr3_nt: TGCAGCGCAAAACAGGGGCTCGACACCTACGAGCAGTACTTC
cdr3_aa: CSAKQGLDTYEQYF

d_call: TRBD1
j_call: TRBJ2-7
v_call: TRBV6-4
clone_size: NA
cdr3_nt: TGTGCCAGCAGTGATAGGACAGGGGGAGGAGAGCAGTACTTC
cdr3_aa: CASSDRTGGGEQYF

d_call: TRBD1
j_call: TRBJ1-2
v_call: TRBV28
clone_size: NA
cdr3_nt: TGTGCCAGCAGTTCCCACCGGGACAGGGGGAATAGGGACTATGGCTACACCTTC
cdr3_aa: CASSSHRDRGNRDYGYTF

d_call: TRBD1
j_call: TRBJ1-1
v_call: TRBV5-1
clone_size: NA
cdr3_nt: TGCGCCAGCAGCTTATGGACAGGGAACACTGAAGCTTTCTTT
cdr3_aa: CASSLWTGNTEAFF

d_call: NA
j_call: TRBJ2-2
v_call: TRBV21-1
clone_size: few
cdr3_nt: TGTGCCAGCAGCAAAGGCCGGGACAGGGGGCCCGGGGAGCTGTTTTTT
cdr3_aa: CASSKGRDRGPGELFF

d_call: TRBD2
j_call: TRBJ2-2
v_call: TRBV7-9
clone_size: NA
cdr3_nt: TGTGCCAGCAGCTCCCTCCAGAGGGCGGGGGATAACACCGGGGAGCTGTTTTTT
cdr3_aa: CASSSLQRAGDNTGELFF

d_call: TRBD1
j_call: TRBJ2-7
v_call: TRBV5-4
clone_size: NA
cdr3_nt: TGTGCCAGCAGCCTAAACGACAGGGGAGGCGAGCAGTACTTC
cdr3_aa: CASSLNDRGGEQYF

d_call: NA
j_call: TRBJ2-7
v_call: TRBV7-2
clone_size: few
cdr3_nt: TGTGCCAGCAGCTTAGCGGAGTACGAGCAGTACTTC
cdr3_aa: CASSLAEYEQYF

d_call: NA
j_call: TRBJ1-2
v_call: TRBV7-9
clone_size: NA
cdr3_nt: TGTGCCAGCAGCTTAGAGCCTGGCTACACCTTC
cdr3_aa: CASSLEPGYTF

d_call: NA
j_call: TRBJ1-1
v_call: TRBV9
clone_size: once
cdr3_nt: TGTGCCAGCAGCCTATTACAGGGTGGGGCTGAAGCTTTCTTT
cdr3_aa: CASSLLQGGAEAFF

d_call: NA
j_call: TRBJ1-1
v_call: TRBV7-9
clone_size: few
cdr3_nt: TGTGCCAGCAGCTTAGGAGGTTCACAGAACACTGAAGCTTTCTTT
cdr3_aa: CASSLGGSQNTEAFF

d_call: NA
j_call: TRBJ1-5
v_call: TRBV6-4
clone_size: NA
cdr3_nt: TGTGCCAGCAGTTCCGACGGGGGTCAGCCCCAGCATTTT
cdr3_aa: CASSSDGGQPQHF

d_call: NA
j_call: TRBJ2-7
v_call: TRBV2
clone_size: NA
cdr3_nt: TGTGCCATCGAGGGGGTTCGGGGCTCCTACGAGCAGTACTTC
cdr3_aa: CAIEGVRGSYEQYF

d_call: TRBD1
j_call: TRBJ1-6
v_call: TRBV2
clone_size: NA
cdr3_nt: TGTGCCAACAGTGAAGCGGGACAGGGCAGTAATTCACCCCTCCACTTT
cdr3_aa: CANSEAGQGSNSPLHF

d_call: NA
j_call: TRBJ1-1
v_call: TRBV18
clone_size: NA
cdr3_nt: TGTGCCAGCTCACCAAGCGGACAGACCTTGAACACTGAAGCTTTCTTT
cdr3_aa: CASSPSGQTLNTEAFF

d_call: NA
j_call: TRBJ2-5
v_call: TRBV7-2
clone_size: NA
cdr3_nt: TGTGCCAGCAGCTTCCTTCCGGGGACCCAGTACTTC
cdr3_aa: CASSFLPGTQYF

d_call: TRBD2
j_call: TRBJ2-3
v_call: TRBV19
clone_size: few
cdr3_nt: TGTGCCAGTAGTAACCGACTAGCGGGGAGGGCAGATACGCAGTATTTT
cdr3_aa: CASSNRLAGRADTQYF

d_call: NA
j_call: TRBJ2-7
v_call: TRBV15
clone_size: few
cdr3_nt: TGTGCCACCAGCAGAGATTATCGGCAGGGCTACGAGCAGTACTTC
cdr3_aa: CATSRDYRQGYEQYF

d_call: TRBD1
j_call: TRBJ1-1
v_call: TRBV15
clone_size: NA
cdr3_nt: TGTGCCACCAGCAGAGATACAGGGGGCAACACTGAAGCTTTCTTT
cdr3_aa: CATSRDTGGNTEAFF